The TCR beta chain described here comes from a study of long-term antiretroviral therapy in people with HIV. Study outcomes and limitations: Blood dates from the mid-2000s to the late 2010s, possibly under older ART regimens. Clones showing expansion before ART dominated the repertoire at all time points. HIV repertoire CDR3 lengths ranged less widely than those of controls.

The CDR3 spans 17 residues. Trimming took 3 bases from V and 5 from J; bases not matched to a gene: 6. The germline gives CDR1 LGHNA, CDR2 YNFKEQ. Worth noting for this clone: Its specificity is not known.

The United States was where all participants with HIV were treated. The libraries were made with immunoSEQ v3.0 at survey level. The assay was immunoSEQ multiplex PCR, and TCRdb's table has in-frame clones only and misses some. The sample holds 40,000 to 45,000 clones, 90% to 95% seen once. The chain employs TRBV4-2 and TRBJ2-1; 14 bases map to TRBD2. The receptor comes from a woman in her 50s with HIV. The sequencing here drew on unsorted PBMCs, taken 3.7 years after starting antiretroviral therapy. Here the CDR3 DNA reads TGTGCCAGCAGCCACAGACTAGCGGGGGGGGACGACAATGAGCAGTTCTTC. Translating gives CASSHRLAGGDDNEQFF.